A single sample gave rise to the 13 T cell receptor beta chains below, sequenced in a study of technical replicates of blood from several donors. Using immunoSEQ multiplex PCR, the repertoire was profiled, and TCRdb retains in-frame clones only, with some absent. The sample includes around 13,000 clones, about 95% seen only once; the top ten take approximately 7%. Sample: PBMCs. These receptors all come from a human donor in good health.

V is TRBV5-6 and J is TRBJ1-3, with unresolved D. Per the germline V gene, CDR1 is SGHDT and CDR2 is YYEEEE. The CDR3 has 14 amino acids. V was trimmed by 1 base and J by 0 bases, leaving 5 bases between them. This CDR3 reads CASSLWHSGNTIYF. The CDR3 DNA reads as TGTGCCAGCAGCTTGTGGCACTCTGGAAACACCATATATTTT.

The chain has TRBV4-2 and TRBJ2-5, with 14 bases fitting TRBD2. The CDR3 runs to 17 residues. Germline V gene sequence: CDR1 LGHNA, CDR2 YNFKEQ. With V trimmed by 3 bases and J by 6 bases, 9 bases remained unmatched. The CDR3 loop reads CASSQMEGLAGEQTQYF. The CDR3 DNA sequence: TGTGCCAGCAGCCAGATGGAGGGACTAGCGGGAGAACAGACCCAGTACTTC.

The chain carries TRBV7-9 and TRBJ2-1, with a weak D call TRBD2 (6 bases). Trimming left V 5 bases short and J 2 bases short, with 13 bases between. The CDR3 is 15 residues long. CDR1 SEHNR and CDR2 FQNEAQ come from the germline V gene (reference sequence). CDR3 nucleotide sequence: TGTGCCAGCAGCACCGGGACTGCCCCCTACAATGAGCAGTTCTTC. Translating it yields CASSTGTAPYNEQFF. Variable domain in full (rest from reference TRBV7-9 and TRBJ2-1): DTGVSQNPRHKITKRGQNVTFRCDPISEHNRLYWYRQTLGQGPEFLTYFQNEAQLEKSRLLSDRFSAERPKGSFSTLEIQRTEQGDSAMYLCASSTGTAPYNEQFFGPGTRLTVL.

In this sample, this clone turned up once. The chain couples TRBV30 to TRBJ2-5; 13 bases match TRBD2. Germline loops: CDR1 GTSNPN, CDR2 SVGIG (reference sequence). The length of the CDR3 is 15 residues. V lost 3 bases, J lost 5 bases, and 6 bases stayed unmatched. For the CDR3, the DNA is TGTGCCTGGAGGCGACTAGCGGGAGGTGATGAGACCCAGTACTTC. It codes for CAWRRLAGGDETQYF.

The chain couples TRBV5-1 to TRBJ2-7; tentative D call: TRBD2 (5 bases). The CDR3 covers 15 residues. V dropped 0 bases and J dropped 0 bases, with 10 bases sitting between them. Germline CDR1 SGHRS, CDR2 YFSETQ. CDR3 amino acids: CASSLERWSSYEQYF. The CDR3 nucleotides are TGCGCCAGCAGCTTGGAGCGGTGGAGCTCCTACGAGCAGTACTTC.

The chain has TRBV19 and TRBJ2-1; 9 nucleotides align to TRBD2. V dropped 9 bases and J dropped 4; count of bases not matched to a gene: 7. Germline loops: CDR1 LNHDA, CDR2 SQIVND (reference sequence). This CDR3 comprises 14 residues. The CDR3 coding sequence is TGTGCCAGCAAGCGGGAGGCCCTTTACAATGAGCAGTTCTTC. Translation gives CASKREALYNEQFF.

J is TRBJ2-5 and V is TRBV13; 8 bases line up with TRBD2. The germline CDR1 and CDR2 sequences are PRHDT and FYEKMQ (reference sequence). The CDR3 is made up of 15 amino acids. V trimming: 0 bases; J trimming: 5 bases; junction bases outside the gene matches: 5. CDR3 loop: CASSLGSGSVETQYF. The CDR3 DNA reads TGTGCCAGCAGCTTAGGAAGCGGGAGTGTGGAGACCCAGTACTTC.

The J gene is TRBJ2-3, the V gene TRBV6-4; D is perhaps TRBD2 (5 bases). V was clipped by 3 bases and J by 6 bases, with 19 bases between them. Germline lookup yields CDR1 MRHNA and CDR2 SNTAGT. This CDR3 is 16 amino acids long. DNA for the CDR3: TGTGCCAGCAGTGAGTCTGCTGCGGGTCAGGTGGATACGCAGTATTTT. It encodes CASSESAAGQVDTQYF.

The chain has TRBV27 and TRBJ2-1; TRBD2 is a possible D gene (5 bases). From germline, CDR1 is MNHEY and CDR2 SMNVEV (reference sequence). Between the trimmed V and J ends, which lost 5 bases and 6 bases, there was a span of 17 bases. This CDR3 region has 15 residues. CDR3 region: CASSPLEGPGNEQFF. In DNA form, the CDR3 reads TGTGCCAGCAGTCCCCTAGAGGGCCCCGGCAATGAGCAGTTCTTC.

This chain links TRBV29-1 with TRBJ2-5; 11 bases map to TRBD1. The germline CDR1 and CDR2 sequences are SQVTM and ANQGSEA. V trimming: 8 bases; J trimming: 3 bases; junction bases outside the gene matches: 11. The CDR3 covers 15 residues. The CDR3 DNA reads as TGCAGCACCACGACTTGGGGACAGGGGGAAGAGACCCAGTACTTC. It translates to CSTTTWGQGEETQYF.

The chain links TRBV6-5 to TRBJ1-1; maybe TRBD1 (5 bases). The germline V gene has CDR1 MNHEY and CDR2 SVGAGI. The CDR3 has 15 amino acids. The V and J ends lost 6 bases and 1 base respectively, with 15 bases between them. The CDR3 bases are TGTGCCAGCAGCTGGGACTGGGCCGAGAACACTGAAGCTTTCTTT. Protein sequence: CASSWDWAENTEAFF.

The genes are TRBV19 and TRBJ1-1, with 7 nucleotides matching TRBD1. Per the germline V gene, CDR1 is LNHDA and CDR2 is SQIVND (reference sequence). With V trimmed by 3 bases and J by 4 bases, 5 bases remained unmatched. This CDR3 spans 14 amino acids. DNA of the CDR3: TGTGCCAGTAGTATTACAGGGGCGGGCACTGAAGCTTTCTTT. This codes for CASSITGAGTEAFF.

The chain links TRBV27 to TRBJ2-1; the match to TRBD2 covers 13 bases. CDR1 is MNHEY, CDR2 SMNVEV, per germline (reference sequence). Trimming removed 0 bases from V and 8 bases from J; junction bases left unmatched: 7. This CDR3 spans 17 amino acids. CDR3 DNA: TGTGCCAGCAGTTTATCGATACCGGGACTAGCGGGATATGAGCAGTTCTTC. Its translation is CASSLSIPGLAGYEQFF.